This T cell receptor (beta chain) was identified in a study of identical twins (dated by TCRdb to about 2016). About the study as a whole: TCR alpha and beta repertoires from monozygotic twins, unrelated adults of various ages and cord blood were deep-sequenced to test whether fetal clonotypes persist. To rule out contamination, the twin experiments were replicated at different times with different library preparation protocols. Overall study results and their limits: Zero-insertion analyses could be partly confounded by invariant T cells such as MAIT and iNKT, although diverse VJ usage argued against such confounding for most clonotypes. Out-of-frame TCR alpha sharing in monozygotic twins was systematically underestimated by recombination models, whereas sharing between unrelated individuals was in agreement with the recombination models. Abundant cord blood beta clonotypes carried fewer insertions; young adult naive repertoires showed a weaker similar trend, while memory repertoires showed none. Compared with coincidental sharing between unrelated individuals, out-of-frame TCR alpha sequences shared between twins showed an excess of sequences with low generation probability. A weaker excess of twin sharing was found in beta out-of-frame sequences because the signal-to-noise ratio was lowered by fewer shared sequences. Because the same donors could not be followed over many years, the conclusions relied on cross-sectional statistical analysis.

Every donor in the study was a healthy Caucasian. The twin cohort comprised three pairs of female monozygotic twins, all aged roughly 18 to 30 years. RNA for TCR libraries was isolated from peripheral blood mononuclear cells. Libraries were made using 5' RACE. Sequencing relied on an Illumina HiSeq 2000. Template switching introduced a universal primer binding site; the final cDNA contained a unique molecular identifier, enabling accurate counting of TCR cDNA molecules. Specific primers in the conserved constant-segment region were used to synthesize first-strand cDNA for TCR alpha and beta chains. Each cDNA library was double barcoded, with a SMART-Mk sample barcode plus Illumina barcodes, to control for contamination. TruSeq adapter sequences along with Illumina sample barcodes were introduced in two successive PCR steps. Sequencing of the TCR alpha and beta cDNA libraries was done on the Illumina HiSeq platform using custom primers. Per the authors' processing: Raw reads were processed with MiGEC to extract unique molecular identifiers, and MiXCR was used to determine CDR3 positions. Recombination models were inferred per individual with the repgenHMM and IGoR tools using an EM algorithm. The tcR package in R was used for shared clonotype analysis, with sharing normalized by the product of cloneset sizes. To study raw recombination without the effects of thymic and clonal selection, out-of-frame nonproductive sequences were analyzed. TCRdb reanalyzed the raw reads on its own, using fastp at Q25 for trimming and MiXCR for clone calling, and kept in-frame beta chains. Rows are combined by CDR3 protein, so each entry shows the most common genes and DNA. These V and J calls rely on TCRdb rather than the paper's analysis. The sample table lists 570,000 or so distinct CDR3 sequences, 7.5% to 10% of them with a count of one. The ten largest account for roughly 3% of the sample.

This clonotype has a count of ten or more. What antigen it recognizes has not been identified. No much larger clonotype is one base removed from it; base qualities were not supplied. V loses 3 bases, J loses 5 bases, and the germline ends lie 11 bases apart. CDR1 is given as SQVTM and CDR2 as ANQGSEA, both from the germline V gene. The CDR3 starts with the cysteine, ends with the phenylalanine, and has 13 residues. Only the CDR3 DNA is retained, 39 bases long and in frame from the first base. These same data were also listed under a study on yellow fever vaccine responses in identical twins. That second publication adds: According to the authors, in identical twins the way T cells responded to vaccination appeared partly convergent and partly personalized. Focusing on identical twins, the study followed the T cell clones that responded to the vaccine, and did so with precision.

The clonotype was recovered from a young woman in good health. The rearrangement joined TRBV29-1 to TRBJ2-4, with TRBD1 tentatively as D gene (6 bases match). The sequencing input was PBMCs. The DNA sequence is as follows: TGCAGCGTTGACACAGGGCCCGAAAACATTCAGTACTTC. Translated, it gives CSVDTGPENIQYF.